Below, 2 T cell receptor beta chains from the same sample are listed, as sequenced in a study of tumor-infiltrating lymphocytes in oesophageal squamous cell carcinoma. TCRdb independently ran MiXCR on the PCR reads; one entry per CDR3 protein. The table records 9,500 to 15,000 distinct CDR3 sequences, 55% to 70% of them present only once. The sequencing sample was made of esophageal tumor tissue. These TCRs come from a female donor with esophageal squamous cell carcinoma.

This clonotype was detected only once. The chain employs TRBV28 and TRBJ2-3; D perhaps matches TRBD1 (5 bases). Looked up from germline, CDR1 is MDHEN and CDR2 is SYDVKM. The CDR3 covers 13 residues. Between the trimmed V and J ends, which lost 5 bases and 2 bases, there was a span of 8 bases. The CDR3 reads CASSRQPTDTQYF. The CDR3 DNA sequence: TGTGCCAGCAGTCGACAGCCCACAGATACGCAGTATTTT.

The chain uses TRBV6-2 or TRBV6-3 and TRBJ1-4; D remains unclear. V was trimmed by 4 bases and J by 0 bases, leaving 6 bases between them. Looked up from germline, CDR1 is MNHEY and CDR2 is SVGEGT. The length of the CDR3 is 14 residues. CDR3 nucleotide sequence: TGTGCCAGCAGTTCAACGGCAACTAATGAAAAACTGTTTTTT. This encodes CASSSTATNEKLFF.